A single sample is the source of the 5 T cell receptor beta chains below, sequenced in a study of T cell clonality in common variable immunodeficiency. Using immunoSEQ multiplex PCR, the repertoire was profiled, and TCRdb retains in-frame clones only, with some absent. The specimen gives tens of thousands of clones without singletons; the ten biggest hold 3.5% to 5.5%. Sequencing was done on a sample of peripheral blood mononuclear cells. The receptors shown here come from a person aged 18 to 75 in good health.

This clone was found many times. The read stops 3 residues short of the end of the CDR3; the missing end is completed from the germline J gene. This sequence joins TRBV11-2 and TRBJ1-4, with D possibly matching TRBD1 (5 bases). Between the trimmed V and J ends, which lost 0 bases and 10 bases, there was a span of 12 bases. This CDR3 spans 14 amino acids. Germline V gives CDR1 SGHAT, CDR2 FQNNGV. The CDR3 loop is CASSLDRDARKLFF. The DNA read from the CDR3 is TGTGCCAGCAGCTTAGACAGGGATGCTCGAAAA.

This clone appeared many times. The CDR3 end lies 3 residues beyond the end of the read and is filled in from the germline J gene. The rearrangement links TRBV9 to TRBJ1-2, with D tentatively TRBD1 (6 bases). V lost 0 bases and J lost 3, with 9 bases in between. The length of the CDR3 is 14 residues. Germline V gene lookup returns CDR1 SGDLS and CDR2 YYNGEE. The sequenced CDR3 bases are TGTGCCAGCAGCGTAGCCGGACAGCACTATGGC. Protein product: CASSVAGQHYG. The whole CDR3 sequence reads CASSVAGQHYGYTF.

The table lists this clone with many counts. Read coverage stops 3 residues before the CDR3 terminus; the germline J gene supplies the remainder. The chain has TRBV18 and TRBJ1-2; maybe TRBD1 (5 bases). The CDR3 runs to 14 residues. Germline values: CDR1 KGHSH, CDR2 LQKENI. Trimming removed 2 bases at V and 4 bases at J, with 11 bases between. CDR3 DNA (partial): TGTGCCAGCTCACCAGGGGCAGGCACCTATGGC. This translates into CASSPGAGTYG. The entire CDR3 sequence reads CASSPGAGTYGYTF.

This clone was detected ten times or more. The observed sequence ends 3 residues before the CDR3 terminus, with the missing tail filled in from the germline J gene. The chain uses TRBV5-6 and TRBJ1-6; 9 bases agree with TRBD1. In germline, CDR1 is SGHDT, CDR2 YYEEEE. With V trimmed by 3 bases and J by 7 bases, 2 bases remained unmatched. The CDR3 totals 14 residues. CDR3 region: CASSWDRVNSPLHF. The CDR3 bases that were read are TGTGCCAGCAGCTGGGACAGGGTGAATTCACCC.

This clone was seen ten or more times. The sequenced CDR3 bases are TGTGCCAGCAGTGGCGGGACAGGCTCTGGTCAGCCC. It yields the protein CASSGGTGSGQP. In full, the CDR3 reads CASSGGTGSGQPQHF. The chain is built from TRBV2 and TRBJ1-5; 8 nucleotides align to TRBD1. The CDR3 is cut off 3 residues early in the read; its end comes from the germline J gene. In germline, CDR1 is SNHLY, CDR2 FYNNEI. The CDR3 totals 15 residues. J was trimmed by 6 bases and V by 4 bases; bases with no gene match: 8.